Below are 6 T cell receptor beta chains sequenced from a single sample in a study of identical twins. A single record per CDR3 protein comes from TCRdb applying MiXCR to the 5' RACE reads. The sample includes approximately 630,000 distinct CDR3 sequences, under 8.5% of them seen just once. These data are also associated with another study on yellow fever vaccine responses in identical twins.

Sequencing used PBMCs. These receptors were obtained from a young woman in good health.

This clonotype was detected ten times or more. CDR3 loop: CASSSPGGYGYTF. CDR3 nucleotides: TGTGCCAGCAGTTCACCGGGGGGTTATGGCTACACCTTC. The genes are TRBV7-2 and TRBJ1-2; tentatively, D is TRBD1 (5 bases). CDR1 is SGHTA, CDR2 FQGNSA, per germline. V was trimmed by 6 bases and J by 5 bases, leaving 13 bases between them. The CDR3 covers 13 residues.

This chain joins TRBV29-1 and TRBJ2-5, with unresolved D. Trimming took 6 bases from V and 2 from J, leaving 10 bases between them. Germline loops: CDR1 SQVTM, CDR2 ANQGSEA. The CDR3 has 12 amino acids. The CDR3 loop is CSVNKNQETQYF. The CDR3 DNA reads TGCAGCGTAAACAAGAATCAAGAGACCCAGTACTTC. Drawing the rest from reference TRBV29-1 and TRBJ2-5, the complete variable domain is SAVISQKPSRDICQRGTSLTIQCQVDSQVTMMFWYRQQPGQSLTLIATANQGSEATYESGFVIDKFPISRPNLTFSTLTVSNMSPEDSSIYLCSVNKNQETQYFGPGTRLLVL.

The gene calls are TRBV4-1 and TRBJ2-5, with 10 bases lining up with TRBD1. CDR3 length: 19 residues. Germline V gene sequence: CDR1 MGHRA, CDR2 YSYEKL. V gave up 4 bases and J gave up 5 bases; unmatched junction bases: 19. CDR3 loop: CASSRVAGQGTLVRETQYF. The CDR3 DNA reads as TGCGCCAGCAGCCGGGTGGCGGGACAGGGGACATTAGTACGGGAGACCCAGTACTTC.

This clonotype was detected only a few times. The gene calls are TRBV6-1 and TRBJ2-2; D remains unclear. The germline V gene encodes CDR1 MNHNS and CDR2 SASEGT. Trimming shortened V by 6 bases and J by 3 bases, and 11 bases separated the two germline ends. The CDR3 length is 14 residues. The CDR3 DNA reads as TGTGCCAGCAGCGGTCAGTCCTACACCGGGGAGCTGTTTTTT. Translation gives CASSGQSYTGELFF.

This clonotype was seen at least ten times. CDR3 sequence reads: CASSQTGVTDTQYF. The CDR3 DNA reads as TGTGCCAGCAGCCAGACAGGGGTCACAGATACGCAGTATTTT. The rearrangement links TRBV6-1 to TRBJ2-3, with 8 bases fitting TRBD1. The V segment lost 6 bases and the J segment 2 bases; nucleotides outside the gene matches: 4. The CDR3 spans 14 residues. Germline CDR1 reads MNHNS; CDR2 reads SASEGT.

There are a few counts of this clonotype. This chain joins TRBV5-1 and TRBJ2-1, with D possibly being TRBD2 (8 bases). V lost 3 bases to trimming and J lost 8 bases, with 24 bases between them. Germline assignment: CDR1 SGHRS and CDR2 YFSETQ. CDR3 length: 17 amino acids. The CDR3 sequence: CASSSPGQREPTDEQFF. CDR3 nucleotides: TGCGCCAGCAGCTCCCCGGGACAGCGGGAGCCCACCGATGAGCAGTTCTTC.